This TCR beta chain was sequenced in a study of cytomegalovirus exposure and HLA in healthy donors. The primer mix had 60 Vbeta and 13 Jbeta primers. Some clones are missing from TCRdb's copy, which holds only in-frame ones; the method was immunoSEQ multiplex PCR. The sample records some 110,000 clones, approximately 70% being singletons. CDR1 is LNHDA and CDR2 is SQIVND in the germline V gene (reference sequence). V was pared by 3 bases and J by 4 bases, with 7 bases between. This CDR3 is 13 amino acids long. The receptor was derived from a woman aged 25 to 45 in good health and CMV-seronegative. The material sequenced was PBMCs. V usage is TRBV19 and J usage is TRBJ1-5; D remains ambiguous. The CDR3 loop is CASSISVNQPQHF. The CDR3 region has the DNA TGTGCCAGTAGTATTTCGGTAAATCAGCCCCAGCATTTT.